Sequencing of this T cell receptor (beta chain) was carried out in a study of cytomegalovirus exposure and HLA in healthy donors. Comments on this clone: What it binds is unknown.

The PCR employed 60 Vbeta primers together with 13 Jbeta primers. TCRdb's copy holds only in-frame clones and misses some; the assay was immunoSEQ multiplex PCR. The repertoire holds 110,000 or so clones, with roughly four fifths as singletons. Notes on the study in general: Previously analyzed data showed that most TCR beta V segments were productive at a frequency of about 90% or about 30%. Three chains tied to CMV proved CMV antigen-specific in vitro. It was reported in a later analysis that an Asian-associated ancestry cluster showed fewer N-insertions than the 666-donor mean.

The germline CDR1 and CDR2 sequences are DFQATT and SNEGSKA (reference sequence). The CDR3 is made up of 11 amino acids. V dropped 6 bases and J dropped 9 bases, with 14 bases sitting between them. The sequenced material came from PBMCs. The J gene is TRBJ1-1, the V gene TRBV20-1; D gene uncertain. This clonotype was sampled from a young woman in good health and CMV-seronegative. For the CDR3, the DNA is TGCAGTGCCAAGGGAGCAGACCAAGCTTTCTTT. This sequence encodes CSAKGADQAFF.